This T cell receptor beta chain comes out of a study of siplizumab effects on memory and regulatory T cells. Findings and caveats of the study: The diversity of naive T cells seemed greater than that of memory cells, and their alloresponse contribution seemed major.

The CDR3 covers 11 residues. Germline CDR1 is GTSNPN and CDR2 is SVGIG (reference sequence). Between the trimmed V and J ends, which lost 3 bases and 9 bases, there was a span of 9 bases. Unstimulated naive, memory, effector memory and TEMRA subsets from three donor pairs have been sequenced, the authors report. Each sample yielded 90,000 to 100,000 assayed TCR templates. Clones were read by immunoSEQ multiplex PCR, and TCRdb kept only the in-frame ones, dropping some. This table holds some 100,000 clones, around 97% found once. This clone appeared once. Its antigen is not identified. The sequence derives from a human donor in good health. Sequenced input: naive CD4+ T cells sorted from blood. The V and J genes are TRBV30 and TRBJ2-1, with D maybe TRBD2 (6 bases). For the CDR3, the DNA is TGTGCCTGGAGCGTCGGGGGTGAGCAGTTCTTC. Encoded protein: CAWSVGGEQFF. The full variable domain, completed using reference TRBV30 and TRBJ2-1, is SQTIHQWPATLVQPVGSPLSLECTVEGTSNPNLYWYRQAAGRGLQLLFYSVGIGQISSEVPQNLSASRPQDRQFILSSKKLLLSDSGFYLCAWSVGGEQFFGPGTRLTVL.